A selection of T cell receptor beta chains follows, all from one sample in a study of T cell changes during pregnancy in multiple sclerosis. TCRdb's copy holds only in-frame clones and misses some; the assay was immunoSEQ multiplex PCR. The sample consists of under 45,000 clones, 85% to 95% of them appearing once. The input for sequencing was CD8+ T cells from peripheral blood mononuclear cells, taken in the third trimester of pregnancy. The receptors originated from a female donor with multiple sclerosis, enrolled in a pregnancy study. The CDR3 runs from the conserved cysteine through the conserved F or W. D genes are given only for firm matches. Where a row states a size, it is once, few, many or the class of an expanded clone; other rows omit it.

v_call	j_call	d_call	clone_size	cdr3_nt	cdr3_aa
TRBV19	TRBJ1-6	TRBD1	NA	TGTGCCAGTAGTCCTTGGACAGGGGGCAGTTCACCCCTCCACTTT	CASSPWTGGSSPLHF
TRBV15	TRBJ2-3	NA	NA	TGTGCCACCAGCAGAGGATTGGGGGCCACAGATACGCAGTATTTT	CATSRGLGATDTQYF
TRBV4-1	TRBJ2-5	NA	NA	TGCGCCAGCAGCCAAGATCTACAGGGTTGGACCCAGTACTTC	CASSQDLQGWTQYF
TRBV27	TRBJ1-5	NA	NA	TGTGCCAGCAGCCCTGCTCCGGGGTTTAGCAATCAGCCCCAGCATTTT	CASSPAPGFSNQPQHF
TRBV18	TRBJ2-6	TRBD1	NA	TGTGCCAGCTCACCGGGACAGGGGGCTGTTCCTGGGGCCAACGTCCTGACTTTC	CASSPGQGAVPGANVLTF
TRBV28	TRBJ2-3	TRBD2	NA	TGTGCCAGCAGGAACCTCGGGGCGGGAGATACAGATACGCAGTATTTT	CASRNLGAGDTDTQYF
TRBV18	TRBJ1-2	NA	NA	TGTGCCAGCTCACCACCTGGGCAGGCCTATGGCTACACCTTC	CASSPPGQAYGYTF
TRBV9	TRBJ1-5	TRBD1	NA	TGTGCCAGCAGCGTAGGTGCAGGGGGAAATCAGCCCCAGCATTTT	CASSVGAGGNQPQHF
TRBV9	TRBJ2-1	NA	NA	TGTGCCAGCAGCGTGGGTGGGGCCAATGAGCAGTTCTTC	CASSVGGANEQFF
TRBV5-4	TRBJ2-5	TRBD1	NA	TGTGCCAGCAGCCACAGGACAGGGGGGAAAGAGACCCAGTACTTC	CASSHRTGGKETQYF
TRBV11-2	TRBJ2-3	TRBD2	NA	TGTGCCAGCAGCTTAGTTGGGGCGGGGGGCCGCCTAGATACGCAGTATTTT	CASSLVGAGGRLDTQYF
TRBV11-2	TRBJ1-1	TRBD1	NA	TGTGCCAGCAGCTTAGCAGGGACAGGGACTGAAGCTTTCTTT	CASSLAGTGTEAFF
TRBV5-5	TRBJ2-3	NA	NA	TGTGCCAGCAGCTTGGTAGTCGATACGCAGTATTTT	CASSLVVDTQYF
TRBV4-3	TRBJ2-1	TRBD2	NA	TGCGCCAGCAGCCAAGATGGCACTAGCGGGGCCTTCGATGAGCAGTTCTTC	CASSQDGTSGAFDEQFF
TRBV15	TRBJ1-1	TRBD1	NA	TGTGCCACCAGCAGGGACAGGGGCGGGATACCTGAAGCTTTCTTT	CATSRDRGGIPEAFF
TRBV27	TRBJ2-3	TRBD2	NA	TGTGCCAGCAGTTGGCTACTAGCGTCTAGCACAGATACGCAGTATTTT	CASSWLLASSTDTQYF
TRBV11-3	TRBJ1-1	TRBD1	NA	TGTGCCAGCAGCTTAGGGGCAGGGGGCCCCAACACTGAAGCTTTCTTT	CASSLGAGGPNTEAFF
TRBV5-8	TRBJ2-5	TRBD2	NA	TGTGCCAGCAGCCCCCGACTAGCGGGGGTCCGGGAGACCCAGTACTTC	CASSPRLAGVRETQYF
TRBV7-9	TRBJ2-5	TRBD1	once	TGTGCCAGCAGCTTAAACAGGGGGGAAGAGACCCAGTACTTC	CASSLNRGEETQYF
TRBV28	TRBJ2-7	NA	NA	TGTGCCAGCAGTTTACGCGGCTACTCCTACGAGCAGTACTTC	CASSLRGYSYEQYF
TRBV4-1	TRBJ2-2	TRBD1	NA	TGCGCCAGCAGCCAAGATGTGGGGACAGGGGGGAACACCGGGGAGCTGTTTTTT	CASSQDVGTGGNTGELFF
TRBV4-1	TRBJ1-2	TRBD1	NA	TGCGCCAGCAGGCAATCCGGGACAGGGGCTGGCTATGGCTACACCTTC	CASRQSGTGAGYGYTF
TRBV27	TRBJ1-6	NA	NA	TGTGCCAGCAGTTTATCGTTTGGACAGAATTCACCCCTCCACTTT	CASSLSFGQNSPLHF
TRBV28	TRBJ2-1	NA	NA	TGTGCCAGCAGTTTGGGGCAGGACATTGGCTACAATGAGCAGTTCTTC	CASSLGQDIGYNEQFF
TRBV4-3	TRBJ2-7	TRBD2	NA	TGCGCCAGCAGCCAGGGGACTAGCGGGGGGGACGAGCAGTACTTC	CASSQGTSGGDEQYF
TRBV13	TRBJ2-1	TRBD2	NA	TGTGCCAGCAGCGAATCCGGGACTAGCGGGATCTACAATGAGCAGTTCTTC	CASSESGTSGIYNEQFF
TRBV19	TRBJ2-2	TRBD1	NA	TGTGCCATCCTGGGACAGGGAACCGGGGAGCTGTTTTTT	CAILGQGTGELFF
TRBV7-9	TRBJ1-5	NA	NA	TGTGCCAGCAGTTTAGATGGCACCATTCAGCCCCAGCATTTT	CASSLDGTIQPQHF
TRBV6-1	TRBJ2-7	NA	NA	TGTGCCAGCAGTGCTGGAGGCGAGCAGTACTTC	CASSAGGEQYF
TRBV9	TRBJ2-3	NA	once	TGTGCTTCGGAAGGGGTCGACGATACGCAGTATTTT	CASEGVDDTQYF
TRBV7-3	TRBJ1-1	NA	NA	TGTGCCAGCAGCCAGGGTGGGAACACTGAAGCTTTCTTT	CASSQGGNTEAFF
TRBV7-9	TRBJ2-7	NA	NA	TGTGCCAGCAGCGCCGGGACTTTATACGAGCAGTACTTC	CASSAGTLYEQYF
TRBV7-9	TRBJ2-7	NA	NA	TGTGCCAGCAGTCAACAGGGTGTCTACGAGCAGTACTTC	CASSQQGVYEQYF
TRBV5-1	TRBJ2-7	TRBD1	NA	TGCGCCAGCAGCTTGGGGACAGGGAAGGACGAGCAGTACTTC	CASSLGTGKDEQYF
TRBV7-9	TRBJ1-3	TRBD1	NA	TGTGCCAGCAGCTCGTTTGGGGGACAGCGGTATGGAAACACCATATATTTT	CASSSFGGQRYGNTIYF
TRBV30	TRBJ1-1	NA	few	TGTGCCACACAGGCCGACACTGAAGCTTTCTTT	CATQADTEAFF
TRBV6-5	TRBJ1-6	TRBD1	NA	TGTGCCAGCAGTTACGGACAGGGCCACCATTCACCCCTCCACTTT	CASSYGQGHHSPLHF